This T cell receptor beta chain was documented in a study of vaccination and CD4 T cells after COVID-19. Cultured CD4+ T cell DNA underwent sequencing with the Oncomine TCR Beta short-read assay. TCRdb reprocessed the PCR reads via MiXCR and lists one record per CDR3 protein. The repertoire includes about 18,000 distinct CDR3 sequences, roughly 78% of them detected once, and roughly 15% sits in the top ten. The CDR3 spans 15 residues. With 4 bases clipped from V and 0 bases from J, the junction kept 0 bases outside the gene matches. As regards this clonotype: The target antigen is unknown.

Treatment indicated: roughly nine-day PBMC culture with coronavirus spike peptide pools or control peptides (ViraFEST assay). Under the ViraFEST approach, antigen-specific T cells were expanded with peptide pools and TCRs subsequently sequenced. Healthy people given the vaccine had no prior SARS-CoV-2 infection (nucleocapsid antibodies were negative before and after vaccination). This material consisted of CD4+ T cells from blood, cultured in vitro, taken after SARS-CoV-2 vaccination. This receptor was obtained from a human donor who received a COVID-19 vaccine. The V gene is TRBV12-3 or TRBV12-4, the J gene TRBJ1-6, with 7 positions matching TRBD1. The CDR3 coding sequence is TGTGCCAGCAGTTCAGGGGGCTCCTATAATTCACCCCTCCACTTT. Encoded protein: CASSSGGSYNSPLHF.